A selection of T cell receptor beta chains follows, all from one sample in a study of blood T cell repertoires in COVID-19. The assay was immunoSEQ multiplex PCR, and TCRdb's table has in-frame clones only and misses some. The sample has 45,000 to 55,000 clones, about 71% seen once. The sequencing input was peripheral blood. All receptors derive from a woman aged 65 to 85 with acute or convalescent COVID-19. CDR3s include the opening cysteine and the closing phenylalanine or tryptophan. D genes are given only for firm matches. Size is omitted from some rows. Given values are once, few, many or a class for expanded clones.

>few|TRBV15|TRBJ2-1|15|-
CATSRGLGTYNEQFF
TGTGCCACCAGCAGAGGCCTCGGGACCTACAATGAGCAGTTCTTC
>-|TRBV6-6|TRBJ2-3|15|-
CASSSPGTHTDTQYF
TGTGCCAGCAGTTCGCCGGGGACTCACACAGATACGCAGTATTTT
>-|TRBV28|TRBJ1-2|15|TRBD1
CASSTAGTANYGYTF
TGTGCCAGCAGTACCGCCGGGACAGCAAACTATGGCTACACCTTC
>-|TRBV18|TRBJ1-6|14|-
CASSPWGPAPPLHF
TGTGCCAGCTCACCGTGGGGGCCAGCCCCACCCCTCCACTTT
>-|TRBV4-1|TRBJ1-5|17|-
CASSQLGGLGPNQPQHF
TGCGCCAGCAGCCAGCTCGGCGGCCTTGGTCCTAATCAGCCCCAGCATTTT
>-|TRBV5-6|TRBJ2-7|14|TRBD1
CASSLEGAYYEQYF
TGTGCCAGCAGCTTGGAGGGGGCGTACTACGAGCAGTACTTC
>-|TRBV11-2|TRBJ1-1|16|-
CASSLDRRGARTEAFF
TGTGCCAGCAGCTTAGATCGTCGGGGGGCGCGTACTGAAGCTTTCTTT
>-|TRBV6-5|TRBJ2-7|13|-
CASSQGQSYEQYF
TGTGCCAGCAGTCAGGGCCAGTCCTACGAGCAGTACTTC
>-|TRBV7-8|TRBJ2-7|12|-
CASSPSSYEQYF
TGTGCCAGCAGCCCAAGTAGCTACGAGCAGTACTTC
>-|TRBV6-1|TRBJ1-2|14|TRBD1
CASSSRQGSYGYTF
TGTGCCAGCAGTTCTCGACAGGGATCCTATGGCTACACCTTC
>few|TRBV25-1|TRBJ2-2|14|-
CASTSTRNTGELFF
TGTGCCAGCACCTCGACAAGAAACACCGGGGAGCTGTTTTTT
>-|TRBV11-2|TRBJ1-3|12|-
CASSLGPGTIYF
TGTGCCAGCAGCTTAGGTCCAGGTACCATATATTTT
>-|TRBV28|TRBJ1-2|17|TRBD1
CASSPGGRPHYEYGYTF
TGTGCCAGCAGTCCAGGGGGACGCCCTCACTACGAGTATGGCTACACCTTC
>few|TRBV6-5|TRBJ1-4|15|TRBD1
CASSTSRGAFEKLFF
TGTGCCAGCAGTACCTCCAGGGGGGCGTTCGAAAAACTGTTTTTT
>-|TRBV28|TRBJ2-3|15|TRBD1
CASSSRTGGGLAQYF
TGTGCCAGCAGTTCGCGGACAGGGGGCGGATTAGCGCAGTATTTT